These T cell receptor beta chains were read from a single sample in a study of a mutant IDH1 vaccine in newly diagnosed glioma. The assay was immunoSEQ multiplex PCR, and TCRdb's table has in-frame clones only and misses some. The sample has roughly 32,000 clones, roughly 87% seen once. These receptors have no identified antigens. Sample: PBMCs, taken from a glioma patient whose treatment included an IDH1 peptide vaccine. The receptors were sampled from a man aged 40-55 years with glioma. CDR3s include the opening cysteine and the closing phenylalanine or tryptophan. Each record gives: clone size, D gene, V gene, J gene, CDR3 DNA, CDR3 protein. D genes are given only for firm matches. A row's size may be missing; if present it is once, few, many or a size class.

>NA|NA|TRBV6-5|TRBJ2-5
TGTGCCAGCAATGGGCGAATATCTCAAGAGACCCAGTACTTC
CASNGRISQETQYF
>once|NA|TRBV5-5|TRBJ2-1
TGTGCCAGCAGTGGGGGCTTCTCCTACAATGAGCAGTTCTTC
CASSGGFSYNEQFF
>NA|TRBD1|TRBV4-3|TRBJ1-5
TGCGCCAGCAGCCAAGAGACAGGGTACGATCAGCCCCAGCATTTT
CASSQETGYDQPQHF
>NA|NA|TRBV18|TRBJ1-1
TGTGCCAGCTCTCCCCAGGAGAACACTGAAGCTTTCTTT
CASSPQENTEAFF
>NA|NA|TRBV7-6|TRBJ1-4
TGTGCCAGCAGCTCCCTTCGATGGGGTAGTGGGGAAAAACTGTTTTTT
CASSSLRWGSGEKLFF
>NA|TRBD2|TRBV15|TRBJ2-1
TGTGCCACCAGCAGAGAGGGACTAGCGCTTAATGAGCAGTTCTTC
CATSREGLALNEQFF
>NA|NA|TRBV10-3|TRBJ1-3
TGTGCCGGGTCCAGTGGGTCTGGAAACACCATATATTTT
CAGSSGSGNTIYF
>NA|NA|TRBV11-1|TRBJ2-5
TGTGCCAGCAGCTTATACCAAGAGACCCAGTACTTC
CASSLYQETQYF
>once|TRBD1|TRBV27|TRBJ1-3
TGTGCCAGCAGTTTTACCTTTTTAGGCAGGGGGCGTAACACCATATATTTT
CASSFTFLGRGRNTIYF
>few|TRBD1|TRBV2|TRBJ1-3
TGTGCCAGCAGGGACAGGGGCTCTGGAAACACCATATATTTT
CASRDRGSGNTIYF
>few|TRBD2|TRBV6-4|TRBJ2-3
TGTGCCAGCAGGAATAGCGGGAGTGGGACAGATACGCAGTATTTT
CASRNSGSGTDTQYF
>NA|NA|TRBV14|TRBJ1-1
TGTGCCAGCAGCGTGAGATCCGGGGGAACCTCTGAAGCTTTCTTT
CASSVRSGGTSEAFF
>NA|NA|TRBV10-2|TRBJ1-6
TGCGCCAGCAACAACAGAAGGGATTCACCCCTCCACTTT
CASNNRRDSPLHF
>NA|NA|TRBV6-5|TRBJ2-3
TGTGCCAGCAGTTACCAGCGCGGGGAAACAGATACGCAGTATTTT
CASSYQRGETDTQYF
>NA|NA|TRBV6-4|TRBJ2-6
TGTGCCAGCAGTGATCGATCTGGGGCCAACGTCCTGACTTTC
CASSDRSGANVLTF
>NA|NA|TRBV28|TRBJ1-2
TGTGCCAGCAGTTTAGGTGTCTATGGCTACACCTTC
CASSLGVYGYTF
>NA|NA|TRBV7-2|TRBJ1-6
TGTGCCAGCAGCCCAGGGCCCGGCGGGAATTCACCCCTCCACTTT
CASSPGPGGNSPLHF
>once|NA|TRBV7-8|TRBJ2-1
TGTGCCAGCAGCTTAGAGATTGGTGGGCGCGGGTACAATGAGCAGTTCTTC
CASSLEIGGRGYNEQFF
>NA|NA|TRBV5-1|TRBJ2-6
TGCGCCAGCGGGGTGGGAACATTCTCTGGGGCCAACGTCCTGACTTTC
CASGVGTFSGANVLTF
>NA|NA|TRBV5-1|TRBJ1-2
TGCGCCAGCAAGGAGCAGGGAGGTTTAATCAGCTATGGCTACACCTTC
CASKEQGGLISYGYTF
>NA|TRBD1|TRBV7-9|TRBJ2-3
TGTGCCAGCAGCACAACAGGGGGCACAGATACGCAGTATTTT
CASSTTGGTDTQYF
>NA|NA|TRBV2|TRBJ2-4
TGTGCCAGCAGCACAAACGGGGGTATAAACATTCAGTACTTC
CASSTNGGINIQYF
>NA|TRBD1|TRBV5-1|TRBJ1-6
TGCGCCAGCAGCGCGGGGACAGGGGCATGGGGTAATAATTCACCCCTCCACTTT
CASSAGTGAWGNNSPLHF
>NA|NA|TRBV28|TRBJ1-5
TGTGCCAGCAGTTTTTCCCGGGGTGATCAGCCCCAGCATTTT
CASSFSRGDQPQHF
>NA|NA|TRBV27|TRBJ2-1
TGTGCCAGCAAGAAACAGGGAGGGGGAGGCAATGAGCAGTTCTTC
CASKKQGGGGNEQFF
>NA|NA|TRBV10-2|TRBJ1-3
TGCGCCAGCAGTCAGAACGGAAACACCATATATTTT
CASSQNGNTIYF
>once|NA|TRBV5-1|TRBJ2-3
TGCGCCAGCAGCTTGGCCGTCGGGACAGATACGCAGTATTTT
CASSLAVGTDTQYF
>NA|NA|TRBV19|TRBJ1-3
TGTGCCAGTAGTCCTCAGGGCCTATCTGGAAACACCATATATTTT
CASSPQGLSGNTIYF
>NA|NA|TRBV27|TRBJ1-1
TGTGCCAGCAGTTTATGGGCGGGGGCGGACACTGAAGCTTTCTTT
CASSLWAGADTEAFF
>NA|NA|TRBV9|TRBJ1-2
TGTGCCAGCAGTCTAGTTAGGGACCGCCCTAATGGCTACACCTTC
CASSLVRDRPNGYTF
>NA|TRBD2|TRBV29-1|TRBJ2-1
TGCAGCGTGCGACTAGCGGGGGGGGCCCATGAGCAGTTCTTC
CSVRLAGGAHEQFF
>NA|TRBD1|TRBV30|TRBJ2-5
TGTGCCTGGGCCGCCGGGACAGCACAAGAGACCCAGTACTTC
CAWAAGTAQETQYF
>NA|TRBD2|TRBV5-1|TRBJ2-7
TGCGCCAGCAGCCAGGGCCCGACTAGCGGGGTGGGTCAGTACTTC
CASSQGPTSGVGQYF
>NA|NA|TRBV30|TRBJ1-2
TGTGCCTGGAGGTATACGGGGGCCTATGGCTACACCTTC
CAWRYTGAYGYTF
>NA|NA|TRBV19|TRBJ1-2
TGTGCCAGTAGTCCAGACAGGAACGTCGGGAACCCTAACTATGGCTACACCTTC
CASSPDRNVGNPNYGYTF
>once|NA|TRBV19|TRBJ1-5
TGTGCCAGTAGCCGCCGGTTGGGAAATCAGCCCCAGCATTTT
CASSRRLGNQPQHF
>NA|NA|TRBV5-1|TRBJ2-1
TGCGCCAGCAGCTCCGGATTCCTATATGGGGGACTCATAGGCAGCGAGAACAATGAGCAGTTCTTC
CASSSGFLYGGLIGSENNEQFF
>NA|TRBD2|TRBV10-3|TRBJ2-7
TGTGCCATCAGTGAGTCCAGGGGCAGGCTAGCGGGAGCCGGGAGCTCCTACGAGCAGTACTTC
CAISESRGRLAGAGSSYEQYF
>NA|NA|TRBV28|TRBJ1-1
TGTGCCAGCAGTTTATTGGGGGCCACTGAAGCTTTCTTT
CASSLLGATEAFF
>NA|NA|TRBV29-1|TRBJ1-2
TGCAGCGTTGGGGACGGGGTTAACTATGGCTACACCTTC
CSVGDGVNYGYTF
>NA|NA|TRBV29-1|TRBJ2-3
TGCAGCGTTGTCGGAACAGCAAGCACAGATACGCAGTATTTT
CSVVGTASTDTQYF
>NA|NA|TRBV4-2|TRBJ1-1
TGTGCCAGCAGCCAAGTTTCGGACTGGGACACTGAAGCTTTCTTT
CASSQVSDWDTEAFF
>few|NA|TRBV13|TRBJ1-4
TGTGCCAGCAGCTCTAAGAGTAATACTAATGAAAAACTGTTTTTT
CASSSKSNTNEKLFF
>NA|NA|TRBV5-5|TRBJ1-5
TGTGCCAGCAGCTTGGTAGCGGGGAATCAGCCCCAGCATTTT
CASSLVAGNQPQHF
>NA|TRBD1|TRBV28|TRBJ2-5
TGTGCCAGCAGTCGGGACAGGGTATTGGAGACCCAGTACTTC
CASSRDRVLETQYF
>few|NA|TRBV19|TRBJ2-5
TGTGCCAGTAGTATAGAAACTACCAGGGGGACCCAGTACTTC
CASSIETTRGTQYF
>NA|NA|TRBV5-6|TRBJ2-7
TGTGCCAGCAGCTTGGCCTTAGGGCAGGGTTACGAGCAGTACTTC
CASSLALGQGYEQYF
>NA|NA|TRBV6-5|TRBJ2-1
TGTGCCAGCAGTTACTCGGTGGGGGAGTTCTACAATGAGCAGTTCTTC
CASSYSVGEFYNEQFF
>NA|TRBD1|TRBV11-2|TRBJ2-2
TGTGCCAGCAGCTTCATGTCGGGACAGGGGTACACCGGGGAGCTGTTTTTT
CASSFMSGQGYTGELFF
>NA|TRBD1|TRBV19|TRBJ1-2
TGTGCCAGTAGTCCGTCGACAGGGGGTTATGGCTACACCTTC
CASSPSTGGYGYTF